This TCR beta chain was sequenced for a study of T-cell reconstitution after alpha-beta-depleted transplantation in children. This clonotype has a handful of counts. The CDR3 extends over 14 amino acids. V dropped 5 bases and J dropped 6 bases, with 17 bases sitting between them. It was with unique molecular identifiers that the TCRbeta library was prepared. A single record per CDR3 protein comes from TCRdb applying MiXCR to the PCR reads. The data show some 530,000 distinct CDR3 sequences, with around 13% seen just once and about 5% held by the top ten. This receptor was identified in a human donor who donated a stem cell graft to a child with combined immunodeficiency. The starting material was PBMCs from the stem cell graft donor, obtained from the stem cell graft. The chain joins TRBV12-3 or TRBV12-4 to TRBJ2-7, with a weak D call TRBD1 (6 bases). The CDR3 here is CASSKQAGEREQYF. CDR3 DNA sequence: TGTGCCAGCAGTAAACAGGCAGGGGAACGCGAGCAGTACTTC.